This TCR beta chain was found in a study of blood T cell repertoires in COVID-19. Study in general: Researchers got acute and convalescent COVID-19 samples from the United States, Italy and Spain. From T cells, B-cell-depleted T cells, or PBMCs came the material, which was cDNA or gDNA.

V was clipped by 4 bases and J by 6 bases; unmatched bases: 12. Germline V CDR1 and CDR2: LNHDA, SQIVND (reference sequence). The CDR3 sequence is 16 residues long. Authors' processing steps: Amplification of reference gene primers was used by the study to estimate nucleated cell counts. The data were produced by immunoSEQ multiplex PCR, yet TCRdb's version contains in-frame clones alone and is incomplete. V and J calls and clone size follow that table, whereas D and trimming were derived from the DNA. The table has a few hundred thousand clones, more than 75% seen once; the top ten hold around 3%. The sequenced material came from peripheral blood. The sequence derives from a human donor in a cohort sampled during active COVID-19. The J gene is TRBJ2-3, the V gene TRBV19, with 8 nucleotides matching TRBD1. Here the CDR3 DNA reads TGTGCCAGTAGTAGGGTGCGAGGACAGGGCCCGGATACGCAGTATTTT. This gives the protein CASSRVRGQGPDTQYF. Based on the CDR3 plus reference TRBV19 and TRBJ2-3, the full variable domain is DGGITQSPKYLFRKEGQNVTLSCEQNLNHDAMYWYRQDPGQGLRLIYYSQIVNDFQKGDIAEGYSVSREKKESFPLTVTSAQKNPTAFYLCASSRVRGQGPDTQYFGPGTRLTVL.